Below are 25 T cell receptor beta chains sequenced from a single sample in a study of cytomegalovirus exposure and HLA in healthy donors. 60 Vbeta and 13 Jbeta primers were used in PCR. Repertoires were generated with immunoSEQ multiplex PCR, while TCRdb's copy carries only in-frame clones and drops some. The sample comprises some 180,000 clones, approximately 78% of which are singletons, and roughly 1.5% rests with the top ten. Sequencing was carried out using PBMCs. These receptors were taken from a woman under 30 in good health and CMV-seronegative.

The V gene is TRBV7-2, the J gene TRBJ2-7; the D is unclear. With 1 base removed from V and 6 bases from J, the gap between germline ends came to 7 bases. The CDR3 is made up of 12 amino acids. The germline gives CDR1 SGHTA, CDR2 FQGNSA. The CDR3 region is CASSLEHPEQYF. The CDR3 DNA reads as TGTGCCAGCAGCTTAGAGCACCCCGAGCAGTACTTC.

V is TRBV11-2 and J is TRBJ2-3; 8 bases fit TRBD2. This CDR3 is built from 18 residues. The germline V gene encodes CDR1 SGHAT and CDR2 FQNNGV. J lost 5 bases, V lost 3 bases, and 16 bases had no gene match. The CDR3 here is CASSLSGPGLAPGDTQYF. CDR3 DNA sequence: TGTGCCAGCAGCTTGAGTGGCCCAGGACTAGCCCCAGGAGATACGCAGTATTTT.

This chain connects TRBV19 to TRBJ2-6, with 7 positions matching TRBD1. There are 16 residues in the CDR3. The germline V gene encodes CDR1 LNHDA and CDR2 SQIVND (reference sequence). V was clipped by 1 base and J by 2 bases; unmatched bases: 2. The CDR3 DNA reads as TGTGCCAGTAGTATAGGGGGGACAGCTGGGGCCAACGTCCTGACTTTC. Translation gives CASSIGGTAGANVLTF.

The V and J genes are TRBV19 and TRBJ2-2; TRBD2 aligns across 10 bases. Germline V gene sequence: CDR1 LNHDA, CDR2 SQIVND (reference sequence). The V gene end was trimmed by 7 bases and the J gene end by 4 bases; junction bases not matched to a gene: 6. The CDR3 length is 15 residues. CDR3 loop: CASTQASGGTGELFF. As DNA, the CDR3 is TGTGCCAGTACCCAGGCTAGCGGGGGCACCGGGGAGCTGTTTTTT. The full variable domain, rest sourced from reference TRBV19 and TRBJ2-2, is DGGITQSPKYLFRKEGQNVTLSCEQNLNHDAMYWYRQDPGQGLRLIYYSQIVNDFQKGDIAEGYSVSREKKESFPLTVTSAQKNPTAFYLCASTQASGGTGELFFGEGSRLTVL.

This clone was seen just once. The chain uses TRBV28 and TRBJ2-5, with 8 bases lining up with TRBD2. The CDR3 sequence is 14 residues long. After removal of 6 bases from V and 5 bases from J, the junction contained 8 bases not matched to a gene. Germline-derived CDR1 and CDR2 are MDHEN and SYDVKM. The CDR3 loop reads CASRGPGGGETQYF. CDR3 nucleotide sequence: TGTGCCAGCAGGGGGCCGGGCGGGGGGGAGACCCAGTACTTC.

The chain is built from TRBV10-1 and TRBJ2-7, with D uncertain. This CDR3 is built from 14 residues. CDR1 WNHNN and CDR2 SYGVQD come from the germline V gene (reference sequence). Trimming pared 0 bases from V and 2 bases from J, leaving 8 bases between. The CDR3 region is CASSESGRPYEQYF. The CDR3, as DNA: TGCGCCAGCAGTGAGTCCGGCAGGCCCTACGAGCAGTACTTC.

The CDR3: CSVAAGFNEQYF. CDR3 coding DNA: TGCAGCGTGGCAGCGGGGTTCAACGAGCAGTACTTC. This chain connects TRBV29-1 to TRBJ2-5, with 7 nucleotides matching TRBD2. Matching the DNA end better, TRBJ2-7 makes the J call doubtful. This CDR3 is built from 12 residues. The germline V gene encodes CDR1 SQVTM and CDR2 ANQGSEA.

This clone appeared once. The V call is TRBV29-1, the J call TRBJ2-3; 14 bases are shared with TRBD2. Germline loops: CDR1 SQVTM, CDR2 ANQGSEA. After removal of 6 bases from V and 6 bases from J, the junction contained 11 bases not matched to a gene. The CDR3 has 16 residues. The CDR3 nucleotides are TGCAGCGTCGTAGGGACTAGCGGGAGTGTTGTGGATACGCAGTATTTT. Residues: CSVVGTSGSVVDTQYF.

The chain couples TRBV2 to TRBJ2-1; D is ambiguous. The CDR3 is 14 amino acids. CDR1 and CDR2 (germline): SNHLY, FYNNEI. V was shortened by 7 bases and J by 7 bases, with 17 bases between the two germline ends. CDR3 nucleotide sequence: TGTGCCAGCACCGCCAGCAACGTCAGGAATGAGCAGTTCTTC. As protein: CASTASNVRNEQFF.

This clone was picked up a small number of times. The rearrangement joins TRBV4-3 to TRBJ1-2; no clear D. The CDR3 consists of 13 residues. Germline V gives CDR1 LGHNA, CDR2 YSLEER. Trimming cost V 0 bases and J 8 bases, with 10 bases left between them. The CDR3 coding sequence is TGCGCCAGCAGCCAAGAAGTAGGGAGCGGCTACACCTTC. Its translation is CASSQEVGSGYTF.

This chain connects TRBV27 to TRBJ1-2, with 10 bases that match TRBD1. V shed 8 bases and J 4 bases; nucleotides not matched to a gene: 10. This CDR3 region has 15 residues. Germline-derived CDR1 and CDR2 are MNHEY and SMNVEV (reference sequence). The CDR3: CASGAGTGASYGYTF. As DNA, the CDR3 is TGTGCCAGCGGGGCGGGGACAGGGGCATCCTATGGCTACACCTTC.

This clone was counted a few times. J is TRBJ1-4 and V is TRBV5-6, with D uncertain. Per germline, CDR1 SGHDT and CDR2 YYEEEE. V was trimmed by 0 bases and J by 8 bases, leaving 8 bases between them. The CDR3 has 13 residues. The CDR3 DNA is TGTGCCAGCAGCTTGGGGGCGGGCGAAAAACTGTTTTTT. Translated: CASSLGAGEKLFF.

The V and J genes are TRBV5-4 and TRBJ1-2, with D possibly TRBD1 on 6 matching bases. Per the germline V gene, CDR1 is SGHNT and CDR2 is YYREEE (reference sequence). Trimming took 4 bases from V and 3 from J, leaving 10 bases between them. This CDR3 has 13 amino acids. The CDR3 coding sequence is TGTGCCAGCAGCCCGGACAGAGACTATGGCTACACCTTC. Residues: CASSPDRDYGYTF.

V is TRBV11-2 and J is TRBJ2-5; TRBD1 agrees at 8 bases. The end of the DNA fits TRBJ2-7 better, so the J call may be wrong. This CDR3 region has 14 residues. From germline, CDR1 is SGHAT and CDR2 FQNNGV. CDR3 region: CASRATGGSYEQYF. For the CDR3, the DNA is TGTGCCAGCAGGGCTACAGGGGGCTCCTACGAGCAGTACTTC.

The chain joins TRBV27 to TRBJ2-3; a possible D gene is TRBD2 (6 bases). The length of the CDR3 is 15 residues. Between the trimmed V and J ends, which lost 4 bases and 3 bases, there was a span of 14 bases. CDR1 MNHEY and CDR2 SMNVEV come from the germline V gene (reference sequence). The CDR3 DNA reads as TGTGCCAGCAGTTCGGGACTCCGAGGTACAGATACGCAGTATTTT. The encoded protein is CASSSGLRGTDTQYF.

V is TRBV6-1 and J is TRBJ2-1, with a weak D call TRBD1 (6 bases). The CDR3 sequence is 13 residues long. Germline V gene lookup returns CDR1 MNHNS and CDR2 SASEGT. The CDR3 spells CAGTGSAYNEQFF. The CDR3 DNA reads as TGTGCAGGAACAGGGTCGGCGTACAATGAGCAGTTCTTC.

This clone was seen a handful of times. The chain links TRBV6-5 to TRBJ1-4, with unresolved D. With 8 bases removed from V and 7 bases from J, the gap between germline ends came to 20 bases. The CDR3 runs 15 residues. The germline V gene has CDR1 MNHEY and CDR2 SVGAGI. In DNA form, the CDR3 reads TGTGCCAGCTTCGAATCGGCCGCGGAGGCTGAAAAACTGTTTTTT. The encoded protein is CASFESAAEAEKLFF.

Of note for this clone: A junction end diverges from the germline sequence, so it may reflect a read error. Different DNA sequences within this sample yield the same CDR3. This chain joins TRBV7-8 and TRBJ2-3, with 7 bases matching TRBD1. This CDR3 spans 18 amino acids. Per germline, CDR1 SGHVS and CDR2 FQNEAQ. The CDR3 loop reads CASNNDRAHTYGTDTQYF. In nucleotides, the CDR3 is TGTGCCAGCAATAACGACAGGGCTCATACCTACGGCACAGATACGCAGTACTTT.

CDR3 sequence (DNA): TGTGCGAGCACGTGGACTTCCCTCACCGAGCAGTACGTC. Translated, it gives CASTWTSLTEQYV. This sequence joins TRBV2 and TRBJ2-7; a possible D gene is TRBD2 (5 bases). The length of the CDR3 is 13 residues. CDR1 is SNHLY, CDR2 FYNNEI, per germline.

A few counts support this clone. The chain couples TRBV28 to TRBJ2-2, with D possibly being TRBD2 (6 bases). Germline V lookup: CDR1 MDHEN, CDR2 SYDVKM. V dropped 6 bases and J dropped 5 bases, with 16 bases sitting between them. The CDR3 totals 15 residues. CDR3 coding DNA: TGTGCCAGCAGACGGGGAGGCAGGCTGACCGGGGAGCTGTTTTTT. It encodes CASRRGGRLTGELFF.

This clone was found a few times. V and J are TRBV2 and TRBJ2-1; 9 bases line up with TRBD2. Germline V gene lookup returns CDR1 SNHLY and CDR2 FYNNEI. The CDR3 sequence is 16 residues long. After removal of 7 bases from V and 0 bases from J, the junction contained 7 bases not matched to a gene. The CDR3 sequence: CASKRREGSSYNEQFF. The CDR3, as DNA: TGTGCCAGCAAACGGCGGGAGGGGAGCTCCTACAATGAGCAGTTCTTC.

The chain links TRBV4-1 to TRBJ2-5; 9 bases align to TRBD1. CDR1 is MGHRA, CDR2 YSYEKL, per germline. V lost 3 bases, J lost 2 bases, and 10 bases stayed unmatched. The CDR3 loop spans 17 amino acids. The DNA for the CDR3 is TGCGCCAGCAGCCACCCCAAGGGGGGGACAGGGCAAGAGACCCAGTACTTC. Protein sequence: CASSHPKGGTGQETQYF.

The chain recombines TRBV27 with TRBJ2-1, with TRBD2 matching over 11 bases. This CDR3 is built from 17 residues. V dropped 3 bases and J dropped 9; count of bases not matched to a gene: 13. Germline CDR1 MNHEY, CDR2 SMNVEV (reference sequence). The CDR3 here is CASSLEMTSGILSEQFF. CDR3 sequence (DNA): TGTGCCAGCAGTTTGGAAATGACTAGCGGGATTCTCAGTGAGCAGTTCTTC.

This clone turned up a few times. This chain's CDR3 is CASSVAADTQYF. Written as DNA, the CDR3 is TGTGCCAGCAGCGTAGCGGCAGATACGCAGTATTTT. The chain carries TRBV9 and TRBJ2-3, with D hard to call. The CDR3 length is 12 residues. With 0 bases removed from V and 4 bases from J, the gap between germline ends came to 3 bases. CDR1 and CDR2 from the germline V gene are SGDLS and YYNGEE.

This CDR3 is CASSKPGQGQFF. The CDR3 coding sequence is TGTGCCAGCAGCAAGCCGGGACAGGGGCAGTTCTTC. The chain couples TRBV21-1 to TRBJ2-1; the DNA was not used to check the table's D call, TRBD1. TRBV21-1 is a pseudogene segment. The CDR3 has 12 residues.